The rows below give T cell receptor beta chains drawn from one sample of a study of early T cells in non-severe SARS-CoV-2 infection. TCRdb recomputed calls from the 5' RACE reads with MiXCR, one row per CDR3 protein. The data show about 110,000 distinct CDR3 sequences, 9% to 13% seen once. Specimen: whole blood. The receptors here all came from an adult who was a healthcare worker with PCR-confirmed SARS-CoV-2 infection or an uninfected control (not recorded which). The conserved cysteine and the conserved F or W are not part of the CDR3 here. Fields, in order: J gene, V gene, CDR3 protein.

j_call: TRBJ1-6
v_call: TRBV7-6
cdr3_aa: ASSSAFNSPLH

j_call: TRBJ2-7
v_call: TRBV6-6
cdr3_aa: ASHRGGSSYEQY

j_call: TRBJ2-5
v_call: TRBV6-2/TRBV6-3
cdr3_aa: ASSRELETQY

j_call: TRBJ2-5
v_call: TRBV11-2
cdr3_aa: ASSPRPGQGQETQY

j_call: TRBJ2-3
v_call: TRBV7-9
cdr3_aa: ASSLAQGRTDTQY

j_call: TRBJ1-2
v_call: TRBV28
cdr3_aa: ASTHGRTGYYGYT

j_call: TRBJ1-2
v_call: TRBV7-3
cdr3_aa: ASSPGSGQLYGYT

j_call: TRBJ2-7
v_call: TRBV3-1
cdr3_aa: ASSQDRRREQY

j_call: TRBJ1-1
v_call: TRBV10-3
cdr3_aa: AISESKGRGRTEAF

j_call: TRBJ2-1
v_call: TRBV5-1
cdr3_aa: ASSLTTYNEQF

j_call: TRBJ1-1
v_call: TRBV11-2
cdr3_aa: ASSFPQGRSTEAF

j_call: TRBJ2-4
v_call: TRBV19
cdr3_aa: ASAPGVAKNIQY

j_call: TRBJ2-7
v_call: TRBV12-1
cdr3_aa: ASSSSAIYEQY

j_call: TRBJ2-6
v_call: TRBV2
cdr3_aa: ASSRGISGANVLT

j_call: TRBJ1-2
v_call: TRBV29-1
cdr3_aa: SVESAGIGYT

j_call: TRBJ1-1
v_call: TRBV30
cdr3_aa: AWSVKGTSTEAF

j_call: TRBJ1-2
v_call: TRBV3-1
cdr3_aa: ASSQGTAYGYT

j_call: TRBJ2-7
v_call: TRBV7-6
cdr3_aa: ASSRTDSSYEQY

j_call: TRBJ1-1
v_call: TRBV30
cdr3_aa: AWMRGDGDTEAF

j_call: TRBJ2-1
v_call: TRBV5-1
cdr3_aa: ASSLEFGLAGAVGEQF